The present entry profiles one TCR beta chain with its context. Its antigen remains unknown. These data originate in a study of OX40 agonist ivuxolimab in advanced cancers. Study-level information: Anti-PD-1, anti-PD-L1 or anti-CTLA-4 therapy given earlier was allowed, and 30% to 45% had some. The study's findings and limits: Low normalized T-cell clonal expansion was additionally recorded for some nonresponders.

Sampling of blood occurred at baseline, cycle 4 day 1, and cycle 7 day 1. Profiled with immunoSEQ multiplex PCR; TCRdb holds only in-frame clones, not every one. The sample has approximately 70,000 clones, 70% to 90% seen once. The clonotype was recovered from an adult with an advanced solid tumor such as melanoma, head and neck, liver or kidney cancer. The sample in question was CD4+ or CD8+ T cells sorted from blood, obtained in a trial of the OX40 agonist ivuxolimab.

This CDR3 reads CASSSTPGGRDTQYF. The DNA of the CDR3 is TGCGCCAGCAGCTCAACTCCCGGGGGACGGGATACGCAGTATTTT. V usage is TRBV5-1 and J usage is TRBJ2-3, with a weak D call TRBD2 (6 bases). Trimming stripped 3 bases from V and 6 bases from J, with 17 bases between. The CDR3 sequence is 15 residues long. Germline assignment: CDR1 SGHRS and CDR2 YFSETQ.